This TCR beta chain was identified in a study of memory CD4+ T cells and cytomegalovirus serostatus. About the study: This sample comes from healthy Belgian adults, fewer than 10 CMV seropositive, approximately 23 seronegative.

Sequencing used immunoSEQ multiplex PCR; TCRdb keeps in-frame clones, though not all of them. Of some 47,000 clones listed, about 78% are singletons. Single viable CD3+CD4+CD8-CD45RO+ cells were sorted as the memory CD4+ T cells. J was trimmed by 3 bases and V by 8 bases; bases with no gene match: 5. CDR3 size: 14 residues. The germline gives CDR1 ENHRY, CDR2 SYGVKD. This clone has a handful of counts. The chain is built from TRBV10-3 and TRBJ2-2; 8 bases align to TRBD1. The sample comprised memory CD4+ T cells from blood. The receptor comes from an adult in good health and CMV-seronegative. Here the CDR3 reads CAIGQGRDTGELFF. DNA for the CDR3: TGTGCCATCGGACAGGGACGAGACACCGGGGAGCTGTTTTTT.